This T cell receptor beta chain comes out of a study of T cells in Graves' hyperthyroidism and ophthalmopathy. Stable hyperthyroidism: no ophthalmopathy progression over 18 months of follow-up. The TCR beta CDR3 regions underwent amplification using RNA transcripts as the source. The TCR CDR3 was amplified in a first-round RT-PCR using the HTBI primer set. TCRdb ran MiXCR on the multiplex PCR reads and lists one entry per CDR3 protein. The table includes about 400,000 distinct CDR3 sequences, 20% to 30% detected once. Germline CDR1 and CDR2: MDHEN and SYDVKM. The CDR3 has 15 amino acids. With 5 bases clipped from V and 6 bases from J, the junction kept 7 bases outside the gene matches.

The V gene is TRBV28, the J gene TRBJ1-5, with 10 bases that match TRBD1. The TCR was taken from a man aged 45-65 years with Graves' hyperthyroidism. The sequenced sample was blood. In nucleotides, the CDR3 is TGTGCCAGCAGTCCTGGGGGACAGGGGAGTCAGCCCCAGCATTTT. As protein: CASSPGGQGSQPQHF.